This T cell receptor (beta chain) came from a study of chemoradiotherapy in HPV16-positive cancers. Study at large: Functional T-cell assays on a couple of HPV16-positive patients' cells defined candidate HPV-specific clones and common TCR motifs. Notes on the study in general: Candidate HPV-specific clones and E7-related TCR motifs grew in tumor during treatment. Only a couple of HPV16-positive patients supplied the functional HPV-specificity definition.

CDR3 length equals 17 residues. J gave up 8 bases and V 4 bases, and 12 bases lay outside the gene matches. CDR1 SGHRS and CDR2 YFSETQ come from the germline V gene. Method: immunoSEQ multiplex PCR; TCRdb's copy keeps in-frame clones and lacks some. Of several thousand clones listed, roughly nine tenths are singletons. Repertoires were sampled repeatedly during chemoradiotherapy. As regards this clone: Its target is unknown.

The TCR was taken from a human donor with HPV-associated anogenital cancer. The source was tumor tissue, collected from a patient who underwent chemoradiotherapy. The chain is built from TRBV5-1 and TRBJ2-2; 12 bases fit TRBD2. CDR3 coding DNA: TGCGCCAGCAGCACCGCCCCACTAGCGGGAGGTTCTGGGGAGCTGTTTTTT. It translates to CASSTAPLAGGSGELFF.